Below, one T cell receptor (beta chain) is given with its context. The protocol attached unique molecular identifiers to individual cDNA molecules. MiXCR, applied by TCRdb to the 5' RACE reads, yields one record per CDR3 protein. The table lists roughly 54,000 distinct CDR3 sequences, roughly 7.8% of them singletons. The data are from a study of early T cells in non-severe SARS-CoV-2 infection. For the study at large: Unpaired chains resulted from sequencing bulk RNA of unsorted whole blood.

J was trimmed by 6 bases and V by 2 bases; bases with no gene match: 7. CDR1 and CDR2 (germline): MNHEY, SVGAGI. The CDR3 length is 14 residues. The starting material was whole blood, obtained at baseline. V usage is TRBV6-5 and J usage is TRBJ2-7, with 7 nucleotides matching TRBD1. The sequence derives from an adult who was a healthcare worker with PCR-confirmed SARS-CoV-2 infection or an uninfected control (not recorded which). CDR3 loop: CASSYLQGNGEQYF. The CDR3 DNA sequence: TGTGCCAGCAGTTACCTACAGGGGAATGGCGAGCAGTACTTC.